Listed below are T cell receptor beta chains from one sample, sequenced in a study of cytomegalovirus exposure and HLA in healthy donors. The data were produced by immunoSEQ multiplex PCR, yet TCRdb's version contains in-frame clones alone and is incomplete. Of around 170,000 clones detected, less than 75% appear once; the ten largest clones hold more than 1.3%. Specimen: PBMCs. The receptors originated from a girl aged 5-17 years in good health and CMV-seronegative. Both conserved end residues are part of each CDR3. Fields, in order: V gene, D gene, J gene, clone size, CDR3 DNA, CDR3 protein. D genes are given only for firm matches. Clone sizes are given selectively: once, few, many, or a class where the clone is expanded.

V gene: TRBV2
D gene: NA
J gene: TRBJ1-5
clone size: NA
CDR3 DNA: TGTGCCAGCACCCCGTGGGCAGGGGATCAGCCCCAGCATTTT
CDR3 protein: CASTPWAGDQPQHF

V gene: TRBV6-1
D gene: NA
J gene: TRBJ2-1
clone size: NA
CDR3 DNA: TGTGCCAGCAGTGACGCGGGCTACAATGAGCAGTTCTTC
CDR3 protein: CASSDAGYNEQFF

V gene: TRBV4-1
D gene: NA
J gene: TRBJ1-1
clone size: NA
CDR3 DNA: TGCGCCAGCAGCCAAGACCATGGAGAGGGCCCATTCAACACTGAAGCTTTCTTT
CDR3 protein: CASSQDHGEGPFNTEAFF

V gene: TRBV30
D gene: NA
J gene: TRBJ1-4
clone size: NA
CDR3 DNA: TGTGCCTGGAGTGTACGGCTGGCAGGCGGGCGTGAAAAACTGTTTTTT
CDR3 protein: CAWSVRLAGGREKLFF

V gene: TRBV19
D gene: NA
J gene: TRBJ1-2
clone size: few
CDR3 DNA: TGTGCCACCCGCCCCCCGTCGGGGTGGATGGTCTATGGCTACACCTTC
CDR3 protein: CATRPPSGWMVYGYTF

V gene: TRBV5-8
D gene: TRBD1
J gene: TRBJ1-5
clone size: NA
CDR3 DNA: TGTGCCAGCAGCTTCCTGACAGGGGATCTTTGGAATCAGCCCCAGCATTTT
CDR3 protein: CASSFLTGDLWNQPQHF

V gene: TRBV7-9
D gene: TRBD2
J gene: TRBJ2-5
clone size: NA
CDR3 DNA: TGTGCCAGCAGCTTAGGAAGGGCGGGGGGTTGGCAAGAGACCCAGTACTTC
CDR3 protein: CASSLGRAGGWQETQYF

V gene: TRBV5-1
D gene: NA
J gene: TRBJ1-2
clone size: NA
CDR3 DNA: TGCGCCAGCAGCCCGGGGGGGGTAGGCTACACCTTC
CDR3 protein: CASSPGGVGYTF

V gene: TRBV5-1
D gene: TRBD1
J gene: TRBJ1-1
clone size: NA
CDR3 DNA: TGCGCCAGCAGCCCGGCCGGGACAGGGGACACTGAAGCTTTCTTT
CDR3 protein: CASSPAGTGDTEAFF

V gene: TRBV7-9
D gene: TRBD1
J gene: TRBJ1-1
clone size: few
CDR3 DNA: TGTGCCAGCAGCAAAACCGGGACAGGGCTGAACACTGAAGCTTTCTTT
CDR3 protein: CASSKTGTGLNTEAFF

V gene: TRBV11-2
D gene: NA
J gene: TRBJ1-1
clone size: NA
CDR3 DNA: TGTGCCAGCAGCGAGAAGATGAACACTGAAGCTTTCTTT
CDR3 protein: CASSEKMNTEAFF

V gene: TRBV7-7
D gene: TRBD1
J gene: TRBJ1-1
clone size: once
CDR3 DNA: TGTGCCAGCAGCTTTAGACAGGGGGCTCAGAACACTGAAGCTTTCTTT
CDR3 protein: CASSFRQGAQNTEAFF

V gene: TRBV6-1
D gene: NA
J gene: TRBJ1-6
clone size: NA
CDR3 DNA: TGTGCCAGCAGTTCCGGGGGACTTTCCCTCCACTTT
CDR3 protein: CASSSGGLSLHF

V gene: TRBV7-9
D gene: TRBD1
J gene: TRBJ1-6
clone size: NA
CDR3 DNA: TGTGCCAGCAGCCCCGGACAGGATTATAATTCACCCCTCCACTTT
CDR3 protein: CASSPGQDYNSPLHF

V gene: TRBV7-9
D gene: NA
J gene: TRBJ1-4
clone size: NA
CDR3 DNA: TGTGCCAGCAGCCCCGGGCGCCAGTGGGAGTTGAATGAAAAACTGTTTTTT
CDR3 protein: CASSPGRQWELNEKLFF

V gene: TRBV7-9
D gene: NA
J gene: TRBJ2-5
clone size: NA
CDR3 DNA: TGTGCCAGCAGCCTACAGGGTGGGGAAGAGACCCAGTACTTC
CDR3 protein: CASSLQGGEETQYF

V gene: TRBV27
D gene: NA
J gene: TRBJ1-1
clone size: few
CDR3 DNA: TGTGCCAGCAGTCCCGGACAACCCCCCTCGAACACTGAAGCTTTCTTT
CDR3 protein: CASSPGQPPSNTEAFF

V gene: TRBV5-1
D gene: NA
J gene: TRBJ1-1
clone size: once
CDR3 DNA: TGCGCCAGCAGCTCCTTCCGAGGGAACACTGAAGCTTTCTTT
CDR3 protein: CASSSFRGNTEAFF

V gene: TRBV10-3
D gene: NA
J gene: TRBJ2-3
clone size: few
CDR3 DNA: TGTGCCACGTCAGGGCGCACAGATACGCAGTATTTT
CDR3 protein: CATSGRTDTQYF

V gene: TRBV27
D gene: NA
J gene: TRBJ1-2
clone size: NA
CDR3 DNA: TGTGCCAGCAGTTTAGATGGGACATGGGATGGCTACACCTTC
CDR3 protein: CASSLDGTWDGYTF

V gene: TRBV6-5
D gene: NA
J gene: TRBJ1-3
clone size: NA
CDR3 DNA: TGTGCCAGCAGTTACACCTACTCTGGAAACACCATATATTTT
CDR3 protein: CASSYTYSGNTIYF

V gene: TRBV7-9
D gene: TRBD2
J gene: TRBJ2-1
clone size: NA
CDR3 DNA: TGTGCCAGCAGCTTACTCGGGGGGGATGAGCAGTTCTTC
CDR3 protein: CASSLLGGDEQFF

V gene: TRBV11-2
D gene: NA
J gene: TRBJ1-2
clone size: few
CDR3 DNA: TGTGCCAGCAGCCCGAGTCCGGGTTTGAGCGGCTACACCTTC
CDR3 protein: CASSPSPGLSGYTF

V gene: TRBV19
D gene: NA
J gene: TRBJ1-5
clone size: NA
CDR3 DNA: TGTGCCAGTATAAGTGGTGGCAGCAATCAGCCCCAGCATTTT
CDR3 protein: CASISGGSNQPQHF

V gene: TRBV7-9
D gene: NA
J gene: TRBJ1-5
clone size: few
CDR3 DNA: TGTGCCAGCAGCTTAGGGGGGCCGGGACAGCCCCAGCATTTT
CDR3 protein: CASSLGGPGQPQHF

V gene: TRBV27
D gene: NA
J gene: TRBJ2-7
clone size: medium-sized
CDR3 DNA: TGTGCCAGCAGTTCCTCGGTGACATCGAACGAGCAGTACTTC
CDR3 protein: CASSSSVTSNEQYF

V gene: TRBV6-1
D gene: NA
J gene: TRBJ1-1
clone size: once
CDR3 DNA: TGTGCCAGCTGTTTAATGAACACTGAAGCTTTCTTT
CDR3 protein: CASCLMNTEAFF

V gene: TRBV10-3
D gene: NA
J gene: TRBJ2-6
clone size: NA
CDR3 DNA: TGTGCCAGTCAGGGATCTGGGGCCAACGTCCTGACTTTC
CDR3 protein: CASQGSGANVLTF

V gene: TRBV2
D gene: TRBD1
J gene: TRBJ2-1
clone size: once
CDR3 DNA: TGTGCCAGCAGTGGGGGGACAGCCTACAATGAGCAGTTCTTC
CDR3 protein: CASSGGTAYNEQFF

V gene: TRBV7-9
D gene: TRBD2
J gene: TRBJ2-7
clone size: NA
CDR3 DNA: TGTGCCAGCAGCCTAATTGGGGGGGTCAGATCCTACGAGCAGTACTTC
CDR3 protein: CASSLIGGVRSYEQYF

V gene: TRBV2
D gene: TRBD1
J gene: TRBJ1-3
clone size: NA
CDR3 DNA: TGTGCCAGCAGTGAAGACAGGGGCACTGGAAACACCATATATTTT
CDR3 protein: CASSEDRGTGNTIYF

V gene: TRBV6-1
D gene: NA
J gene: TRBJ2-3
clone size: few
CDR3 DNA: TGTGCCAGCACCCTGAGGGATACGCAGTATTTT
CDR3 protein: CASTLRDTQYF

V gene: TRBV18
D gene: NA
J gene: TRBJ2-1
clone size: NA
CDR3 DNA: TGTGCCAGCTCACCAGAGGTAAATGAGCAGTTCTTC
CDR3 protein: CASSPEVNEQFF

V gene: TRBV5-1
D gene: NA
J gene: TRBJ2-3
clone size: once
CDR3 DNA: TGCGCCAGCAGCTTGGATGGGCGGGCCCAGCAGTATTTT
CDR3 protein: CASSLDGRAQQYF

V gene: TRBV5-4
D gene: NA
J gene: TRBJ1-1
clone size: NA
CDR3 DNA: TGTGCCAGCAGCCCAGGGCTACCCATGAACACTGAAGCTTTCTTT
CDR3 protein: CASSPGLPMNTEAFF

V gene: TRBV4-1
D gene: TRBD2
J gene: TRBJ2-7
clone size: few
CDR3 DNA: TGCGCCAGCAGCCAAGCGGGGGGGGCCTACGAGCAGTACTTC
CDR3 protein: CASSQAGGAYEQYF

V gene: TRBV6-1
D gene: NA
J gene: TRBJ2-2
clone size: NA
CDR3 DNA: TGTGCCAGCAGTGGGAGGGCCGGGGAGCTGTTTTTT
CDR3 protein: CASSGRAGELFF

V gene: TRBV4-1
D gene: NA
J gene: TRBJ1-2
clone size: few
CDR3 DNA: TGCGCCAGCGGAACTGAGGGGGCTAACTATGGCTACACCTTC
CDR3 protein: CASGTEGANYGYTF